This T cell receptor (beta chain) is from a study of T cell responses to AZD1222 COVID-19 vaccine. Study background: Second-dose schedules of about 4 or about 12 weeks were combined. Regarding the study as a whole: Targeting of unmutated variant regions was reportedly seen in nearly half of spike-specific TCRs. Donors, mostly white British, included more females; clonal diversity was possibly underestimated. Regions 160-218 and 743-854 dominated among vaccine-associated CD4 TCRs spanning spike.

For this clone: What it binds is unknown.

With V trimmed by 5 bases and J by 9 bases, 9 bases remained unmatched. The germline gives CDR1 SNHLY, CDR2 FYNNEI. The CDR3 has 15 amino acids. Libraries were prepared by immunoSEQ multiplex PCR; TCRdb keeps only in-frame clonotypes and omits some of them. This table has 150,000 to 200,000 clones, approximately 90% appearing once. This chain joins TRBV2 and TRBJ1-6; 8 bases line up with TRBD1. Specimen: peripheral blood, collected on day 0 of AZD1222 vaccination. The clonotype comes from an adult in good health. Here the CDR3 reads CASSSSGTGISPLHF. The CDR3 DNA is TGTGCCAGCAGTTCAAGCGGGACAGGAATTTCACCCCTCCACTTT.